Listed below are T cell receptor beta chains from one sample, sequenced in a study of blood T cell repertoires in COVID-19. Generated by immunoSEQ multiplex PCR, the TCRdb table keeps only in-frame clones and is missing some. Of 200,000 to 300,000 clones in the sample, about 90% are singletons; the top ten hold around 3.3%. Sample: PBMCs or T cells enriched from blood (not recorded which). All receptors come from a woman between 40 and 50 years old with acute COVID-19. Both conserved end residues are part of each CDR3. The D gene is left open where the match is weak. Clone size is shown for a subset of rows, as once, few, many or a class of expanded clone.

D: .; V: TRBV21-1; size: .; J: TRBJ2-1; CDR3: CASSKPTMETSSLRYNEQFF; DNA: TGTGCCAGCAGCAAGCCCACAATGGAGACGAGCTCCTTGAGGTACAATGAGCAGTTCTTC
D: .; V: TRBV12-5; size: .; J: TRBJ1-2; CDR3: CASGPTGTYYGYTF; DNA: TGTGCTAGTGGCCCGACCGGGACATACTATGGCTACACCTTC
D: TRBD1; V: TRBV5-1; size: .; J: TRBJ2-1; CDR3: CASSLLGQPLNEQFF; DNA: TGCGCCAGCAGCTTGTTGGGACAGCCCTTAAATGAGCAGTTCTTC
D: TRBD1; V: TRBV30; size: .; J: TRBJ2-2; CDR3: CAWSLRTGGEGTGELFF; DNA: TGTGCCTGGAGTCTCCGGACAGGGGGCGAGGGAACCGGGGAGCTGTTTTTT
D: .; V: TRBV19; size: .; J: TRBJ1-5; CDR3: CASSMDTSQPQHF; DNA: TGTGCCAGTAGTATGGACACTTCGCAGCCCCAGCATTTT
D: .; V: TRBV25-1; size: .; J: TRBJ2-2; CDR3: CASSAGLPDGTGELFF; DNA: TGTGCCAGCAGTGCGGGACTCCCGGACGGCACCGGGGAGCTGTTTTTT
D: TRBD2; V: TRBV11-2; size: .; J: TRBJ2-5; CDR3: CASSRSPLAAQETQYF; DNA: TGTGCCAGCAGCCGCTCCCCTCTAGCGGCACAAGAGACCCAGTACTTC
D: TRBD1; V: TRBV9; size: .; J: TRBJ2-2; CDR3: CASSVVTGGGANTGELFF; DNA: TGTGCCAGCAGCGTAGTGACAGGGGGCGGCGCGAACACCGGGGAGCTGTTTTTT
D: TRBD2; V: TRBV3-1/TRBV3-2; size: .; J: TRBJ2-7; CDR3: CASSVAGAYEQYF; DNA: TGTGCCAGCAGCGTAGCGGGAGCCTACGAGCAGTACTTC
D: TRBD1; V: TRBV15; size: .; J: TRBJ1-1; CDR3: CATSTPTGGISEAFF; DNA: TGTGCCACCAGCACCCCGACAGGGGGCATTTCTGAAGCTTTCTTT
D: .; V: TRBV5-8; size: .; J: TRBJ1-6; CDR3: CASSLDGGFGSPLHF; DNA: TGTGCCAGCAGCTTGGACGGGGGGTTTGGGTCACCCCTCCACTTT
D: TRBD2; V: TRBV11-3; size: .; J: TRBJ2-1; CDR3: CASSPRTSGSPYNEQFF; DNA: TGTGCCAGCAGCCCGCGGACTAGCGGGAGCCCCTACAATGAGCAGTTCTTC
D: .; V: TRBV11-3; size: .; J: TRBJ1-1; CDR3: CASSLSQGLGWTEAFF; DNA: TGTGCCAGCAGCTTAAGCCAGGGTTTAGGGTGGACTGAAGCTTTCTTT
D: .; V: TRBV5-1; size: .; J: TRBJ1-4; CDR3: CASSLVGQGFEKLFF; DNA: TGCGCCAGCAGCTTGGTGGGGCAGGGCTTCGAAAAACTGTTTTTT
D: TRBD2; V: TRBV6-2/TRBV6-3; size: .; J: TRBJ2-1; CDR3: CASSYPTSGKRGNEQFF; DNA: TGTGCCAGCAGTTACCCGACTAGCGGAAAAAGGGGCAATGAGCAGTTCTTC
D: TRBD2; V: TRBV5-4; size: .; J: TRBJ2-3; CDR3: CASKNGGARLPTDTQYF; DNA: TGTGCCAGCAAAAACGGGGGGGCTCGCCTCCCAACAGATACGCAGTATTTT
D: .; V: TRBV19; size: once; J: TRBJ2-7; CDR3: CASSIALGDGIEQYF; DNA: TGTGCCAGTAGTATAGCCCTGGGAGATGGTATCGAGCAGTACTTC